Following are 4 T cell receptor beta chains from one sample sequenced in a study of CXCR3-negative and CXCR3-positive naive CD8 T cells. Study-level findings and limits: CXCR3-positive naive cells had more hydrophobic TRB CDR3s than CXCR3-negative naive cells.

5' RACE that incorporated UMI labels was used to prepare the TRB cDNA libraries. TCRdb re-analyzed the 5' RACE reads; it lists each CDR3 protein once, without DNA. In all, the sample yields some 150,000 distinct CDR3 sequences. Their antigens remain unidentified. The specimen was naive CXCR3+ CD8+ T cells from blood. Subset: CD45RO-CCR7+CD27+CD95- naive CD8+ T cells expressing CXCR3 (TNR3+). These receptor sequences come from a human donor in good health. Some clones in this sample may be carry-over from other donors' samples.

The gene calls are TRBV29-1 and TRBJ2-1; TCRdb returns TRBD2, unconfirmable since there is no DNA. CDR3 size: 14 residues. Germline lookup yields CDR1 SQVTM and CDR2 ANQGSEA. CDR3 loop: CSVTSGGLQDEQFF.

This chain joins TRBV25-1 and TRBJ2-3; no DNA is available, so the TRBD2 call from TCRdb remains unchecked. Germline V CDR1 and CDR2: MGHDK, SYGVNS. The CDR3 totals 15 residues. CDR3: CASSYGLALTDTQYF.

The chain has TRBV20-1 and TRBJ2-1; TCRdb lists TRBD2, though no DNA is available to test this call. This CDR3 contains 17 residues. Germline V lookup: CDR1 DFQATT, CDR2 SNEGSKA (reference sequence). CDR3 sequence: CSAGGASGRAIDNEQFF.

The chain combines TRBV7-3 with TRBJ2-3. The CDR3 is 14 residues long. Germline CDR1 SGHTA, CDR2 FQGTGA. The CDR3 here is CASSLVLGADTQYF.